These 9 T cell receptor beta chains were sequenced from one sample in a study of blood T cell repertoires in COVID-19. The table came from immunoSEQ multiplex PCR; TCRdb's copy has only in-frame clones and leaves some out. The sample shows 250,000 or so clones, 85% of them seen only once. The sequencing input was peripheral blood. These receptors were obtained from a woman in her sixties or seventies with active or convalescent COVID-19.

J is TRBJ2-7 and V is TRBV21-1; the table's TRBD2 call for D was not verified on the DNA. TRBV21-1 is noted as a pseudogene. The CDR3 runs to 15 residues. CDR3 loop: CASGPDGGGFYEQYV. The CDR3, as DNA: TGTGCCAGCGGCCCGGATGGGGGAGGGTTCTACGAGCAGTACGTC.

The chain couples TRBV2 to TRBJ2-3; 9 bases agree with TRBD1. Looked up from germline, CDR1 is SNHLY and CDR2 is FYNNEI. This CDR3 comprises 15 residues. V was clipped by 6 bases and J by 6 bases; unmatched bases: 10. The DNA of the CDR3 is TGTGCCAGCAGGCAGGGACAGGGAATCGGCGATACGCAGTATTTT. This sequence encodes CASRQGQGIGDTQYF. Looking up the rest from reference TRBV2 and TRBJ2-3 gives the full variable domain: EPEVTQTPSHQVTQMGQEVILRCVPISNHLYFYWYRQILGQKVEFLVSFYNNEISEKSEIFDDQFSVERPDGSNFTLKIRSTKLEDSAMYFCASRQGQGIGDTQYFGPGTRLTVL.

The rearrangement joins TRBV6-5 to TRBJ1-1; no reliable D call. CDR1 is MNHEY, CDR2 SVGAGI, per germline. CDR3 length: 16 amino acids. Trimming cost V 0 bases and J 0 bases, with 11 bases left between them. CDR3 sequence (DNA): TGTGCCAGCAGTTACTCGTTCGAGTCCTTGAACACTGAAGCTTTCTTT. It specifies CASSYSFESLNTEAFF.

The J gene is TRBJ1-5, the V gene TRBV5-1; 7 bases line up with TRBD1. Trimming cost V 1 base and J 5 bases; bases outside gene matches: 6. The CDR3 has 15 amino acids. Germline lookup yields CDR1 SGHRS and CDR2 YFSETQ. The CDR3 sequence: CASSLTDRADQPQHF. CDR3 DNA: TGCGCCAGCAGCTTGACTGACAGGGCCGATCAGCCCCAGCATTTT.

The rearrangement joins TRBV3-1 (or the pseudogene TRBV3-2) to TRBJ2-1; 7 bases match TRBD2. The length of the CDR3 is 18 residues. V gave up 1 base and J gave up 2 bases; unmatched junction bases: 11. Germline CDR1 LGHDT, CDR2 YNNKEL (reference sequence). The CDR3 DNA reads as TGTGCCAGCAGCCAAGTATTCGGCCAGCGGGGAACCTACAATGAGCAGTTCTTC. This encodes CASSQVFGQRGTYNEQFF.

The CDR3 nucleotides read TGCGCCAGCAGCTTGGAGGGGGTATGGCACGAGCAGTACGTC. Its translation: CASSLEGVWHEQYV. This rearrangement joins TRBV5-1 to TRBJ2-7, with D maybe TRBD1 (6 bases). This CDR3 contains 14 residues. Trimming left V 0 bases short and J 5 bases short, with 12 bases between. Per germline, CDR1 SGHRS and CDR2 YFSETQ.

The CDR3 sequence: CASSQVSANTGELFF. CDR3 nucleotides: TGTGCCAGCAGCCAAGTCAGCGCGAACACCGGGGAGCTGTTTTTT. The V call is TRBV3-1 (or the pseudogene TRBV3-2), the J call TRBJ2-2, with D hard to call. CDR1 LGHDT and CDR2 YNNKEL come from the germline V gene (reference sequence). The V and J ends lost 1 base and 0 bases respectively, with 6 bases between them. The CDR3 has 15 amino acids.

The chain recombines TRBV18 with TRBJ2-1; TRBD2 aligns across 7 bases. The germline CDR1 and CDR2 sequences are KGHSH and LQKENI. There are 16 residues in the CDR3. The ends lost 0 bases at V and 5 bases at J; junction bases unmatched: 7. CDR3 bases: TGTGCCAGCTCACCACCCATCGGGGGGAAGGACAATGAGCAGTTCTTC. This encodes CASSPPIGGKDNEQFF.

The chain employs TRBV19 and TRBJ1-3; TRBD1 is a possible D gene (5 bases). Looked up from germline, CDR1 is LNHDA and CDR2 is SQIVND (reference sequence). This CDR3 comprises 16 residues. V was cut by 5 bases and J by 0 bases, with 14 bases left in between. The CDR3, as DNA: TGTGCCAGTAGTGAAAACAGGTTACGCTCTGGAAACACCATATATTTT. This codes for CASSENRLRSGNTIYF.